Below are 9 T cell receptor beta chains sequenced from a single sample in a study of blood T cell repertoires in COVID-19 (dated by TCRdb to between 2020 and 2021). The library was obtained by the immunoSEQ multiplex PCR assay. Here the immuneACCESS table is served through TCRdb, limited to in-frame sequences with V and J called. Missing clones are a known gap in these copies; in checked studies unresolved V genes cover under half, and the rest lacks a known reason. This sample holds 55,000 to 75,000 clones; around 82% were observed only once. The top ten clonotypes cover 20% to 25% of the sample. The source material was peripheral blood. Every receptor here comes from a man aged 80 or over with active or convalescent COVID-19.

This chain uses TRBV4-1 with TRBJ1-5; no definite D call. The CDR3 sequence is 13 residues long. V shed 4 bases and J shed 6 bases, with 10 bases lying between them. Germline CDR1 reads MGHRA; CDR2 reads YSYEKL. The CDR3 DNA is TGCGCCAGCAGCCGAACGACTCTTCAGCCCCAGCATTTT. Protein: CASSRTTLQPQHF.

J is TRBJ2-1 and V is TRBV5-1, with TRBD2 matching over 11 bases. Trimming at V came to 0 bases and at J to 7 bases, leaving 3 bases not matched to a gene. CDR3 length equals 15 residues. Germline CDR1 SGHRS, CDR2 YFSETQ. The CDR3 protein is CASSLGTSGSNEQFF. The CDR3 DNA sequence: TGCGCCAGCAGCTTGGGTACTAGCGGGAGTAATGAGCAGTTCTTC.

The rearrangement joins TRBV11-3 to TRBJ1-1; 9 bases fit TRBD1. CDR3 length: 12 amino acids. In germline, CDR1 is SGHNT, CDR2 YENEEA. V shed 5 bases, J shed 8 bases, and the junction held 3 bases outside the gene matches. The CDR3 spells CASSPGTGEAFF. As DNA, the CDR3 is TGTGCCAGCAGCCCCGGGACAGGGGAAGCTTTCTTT.

The CDR3 DNA is TGTGCCAGCGCCCCGGACAGATCTGCCGGAAACACCATATATTTT. It is translated as CASAPDRSAGNTIYF. The rearrangement links TRBV7-9 to TRBJ1-3; the D gene is possibly TRBD1 (6 bases). CDR3 length: 15 amino acids. Trimming took off 8 bases at V and 4 bases at J, with 18 bases between the two ends. Germline V lookup: CDR1 SEHNR, CDR2 FQNEAQ (reference sequence).

The table lists this clone with a few counts. The chain carries TRBV12-3 or TRBV12-4 and TRBJ1-5; 8 bases match TRBD1. Trimming took 10 bases from V and 1 from J; bases not matched to a gene: 3. There are 13 residues in the CDR3. CDR3 sequence reads: CATQGVSNQPQHF. The CDR3 bases are TGTGCCACACAGGGGGTGAGCAATCAGCCCCAGCATTTT.

This chain connects TRBV19 to TRBJ1-2; D not certain. Germline V gives CDR1 LNHDA, CDR2 SQIVND (reference sequence). CDR3 length equals 12 residues. Trimming removed 4 bases from V and 8 bases from J, with 11 bases in between. The CDR3: CASSTAVYGYTF. Here the CDR3 DNA reads TGTGCCAGTAGTACAGCGGTGTACGGCTACACCTTC.

This chain joins TRBV28 and TRBJ1-2, with 9 bases matching TRBD1. Trimming removed 4 bases from V and 5 bases from J; junction bases left unmatched: 11. The CDR3 consists of 16 residues. CDR1 MDHEN and CDR2 SYDVKM come from the germline V gene. In DNA, the CDR3 is TGTGCCAGCAGTTCCCGGGACAGGGAAATTGTGTATGGCTACACCTTC. This codes for CASSSRDREIVYGYTF.

The chain recombines TRBV27 with TRBJ1-2; TRBD1 matches 7 bases. Germline CDR1 and CDR2: MNHEY and SMNVEV (reference sequence). J gave up 4 bases and V 5 bases, and 10 bases lay outside the gene matches. The CDR3 runs 15 residues. This CDR3 is CASSPHRDSVYGYTF. CDR3 nucleotide sequence: TGTGCCAGCAGTCCGCATCGGGACAGCGTCTATGGCTACACCTTC.

This clone turned up a few times. The V gene is TRBV7-8, the J gene TRBJ1-5, with D hard to call. V was pared by 1 base and J by 4 bases, with 11 bases between. The CDR3 sequence is 15 residues long. Germline loops: CDR1 SGHVS, CDR2 FQNEAQ. CDR3 sequence: CASSLGGRENQPQHF. In DNA form, the CDR3 reads TGTGCCAGCAGCTTAGGAGGCAGAGAAAATCAGCCCCAGCATTTT.